The following is a T cell receptor beta chain sequence with its context. Its specificity is not known. Researchers divided each subset's genomic DNA evenly across several immunoSEQ plates. Some clones are missing from TCRdb's copy, which holds only in-frame ones; the method was immunoSEQ multiplex PCR. Among approximately 400,000 clones listed, about 97% were seen once. CD45RO+ cells were combined with CCR7-negative CD45RA+ TemRA cells to form CD8 memory. The CDR3 covers 11 residues. Trimming pared 6 bases from V and 7 bases from J, leaving 9 bases between. Germline loops: CDR1 SNHLY, CDR2 FYNNEI. This sample was included in a study of shared clonotypes between healthy human individuals. Study-wide points: The represented genetic and exposure-history diversity was limited by the small number of donors.

The chain is built from TRBV2 and TRBJ1-2; D remains ambiguous. Sequencing was performed on memory CD8+ T cells sorted from blood. The subset: CD45RO+ cells pooled with CCR7-negative TemRA cells. The sequence derives from a young man in good health. As DNA, the CDR3 is TGTGCCAGCAGGGCTCCAGTTGGCTACACCTTC. Amino acid sequence: CASRAPVGYTF.